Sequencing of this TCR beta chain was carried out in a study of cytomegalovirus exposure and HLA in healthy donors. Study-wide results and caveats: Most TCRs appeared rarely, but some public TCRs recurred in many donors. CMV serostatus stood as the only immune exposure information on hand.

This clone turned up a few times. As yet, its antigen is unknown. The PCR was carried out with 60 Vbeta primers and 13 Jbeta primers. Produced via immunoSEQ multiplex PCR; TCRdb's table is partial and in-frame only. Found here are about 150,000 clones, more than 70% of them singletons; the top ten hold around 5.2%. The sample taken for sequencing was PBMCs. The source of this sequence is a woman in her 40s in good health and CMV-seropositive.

CDR3 nucleotides: TGCACCAGCAGCCCCGCCGGGACTAGCGGGAGGGGAGGGGCCAAAAACATTCAGTACTTC. Its translation is CTSSPAGTSGRGGAKNIQYF. This chain links TRBV1 with TRBJ2-4; the DNA was not used to check the table's D call, TRBD2. TRBV1 is deemed a pseudogene. The CDR3 loop spans 20 amino acids.